This T cell receptor beta chain was captured by sequencing in a study of T cell responses to AZD1222 COVID-19 vaccine. Whole-study results and caveats: Receipt of two AZD1222 doses was followed by a rise in Spike-specific TCR breadth and depth. Repertoire samples came only from after the peak T cell response.

Trimming removed 2 bases from V and 0 bases from J, with 14 bases in between. The CDR3 has 18 amino acids. The germline V gene encodes CDR1 SNHLY and CDR2 FYNNEI. Only in-frame clones appear in the TCRdb table, and some are missing; sequencing was by immunoSEQ multiplex PCR. The table has 60,000 to 80,000 clones, 80% seen once; the top ten hold 47%. With regard to this clone: Its matching antigen is unknown.

The chain carries TRBV2 and TRBJ1-6, with D unclear. The TCR was taken from an adult who received the AZD1222 COVID-19 vaccine. The sequenced sample was peripheral blood, obtained 28 days after the second AZD1222 dose. Written as DNA, the CDR3 is TGTGCCAGCAGTGAATCAGGAATTAAGAGCTCCTATAATTCACCCCTCCACTTT. It codes for CASSESGIKSSYNSPLHF.